Listed here is a single T cell receptor beta chain. Its binding antigen is unknown. Base qualities are missing; no much larger clone stands one base away. The record originates from a study of T cell responses to AZD1222 COVID-19 vaccine (dated by TCRdb to the early 2020s). Study-level background: A total of 233 trial participants underwent TCR sequencing, of whom some 200 had received two doses of AZD1222 and approximately 26 had received two doses of the MenACWY control vaccine. Trial participants were enrolled into age subgroups of 18-55, 56-69 and 70-plus years, which contained approximately 150, 28 and 58 TCR-sequenced participants, respectively.

The CDR3 regions of human TCRbeta chains were subjected to immunosequencing. From the authors' description of their analysis: TCRs in the repertoires were matched against a reference library of SARS-CoV-2-specific TCRs that had been generated with the MIRA antigen-specificity platform. Breadth was defined as the fraction of unique TCRs that were SARS-CoV-2-associated. Depth was defined as the fraction of total T cells that were SARS-CoV-2-associated. Using the MIRA data, every spike-specific TCR was mapped to the spike region that the TCR reacted to and assigned to either a CD4 or a CD8 class. Log10-transformed breadth and depth values were compared by one-way ANOVA with Sidak's multiple comparisons tests. Entries here come from immuneACCESS through TCRdb and include only in-frame sequences with V and J called. Some clones fail to appear in such tables; in the studies checked, an unresolved V gene covers under half of the shortfall, and the cause of the remainder is unknown. V, J and clone size were drawn from that table, and D and trimming were deduced from the DNA. This sample holds around 130,000 clones; 80% to 90% were observed only once. 15% to 20% of the sample lies in the top ten.

Results and caveats for the whole study, not just this receptor: Reportedly, almost half of the unique spike-specific TCRs recognized epitopes lying outside the regions that are mutated in the B.1.351 and B.1.1.7 variants. No day 14 peak-response samples were available, so repertoires were characterized only after the peak T cell response. Conclusions about previously exposed vaccinees are limited because only six or seven AZD1222 recipients were SARS-CoV-2 seropositive at baseline. CD4 TCRs associated with the vaccine covered the entire spike protein, and the dominant responses were in regions 160-218 and 743-854. Most participants were white British and females outnumbered males, and the authors suggested that clonal diversity may have been underestimated. After two AZD1222 doses, spike-specific TCR breadth and depth were significantly higher than at day 0 and than in MenACWY recipients. In the small 56-69-year group, the increase in depth fell short of significance, most likely because of low power.

The time point label, read with the paper, signifies: baseline before first vaccination. The label giving this sample's treatment or condition can be read as: meningococcal conjugate vaccine given as trial control. The vaccinee samples were drawn from two UK trials, COV001 and COV002, one of which was a single-blind randomized controlled phase 2/3 trial testing AZD1222 (ChAdOx1 nCoV-19) in healthy adults. For TCRbeta chain sequencing, PBMC samples were collected from trial participants at day 0 and at day 28 after the second dose. Compared with germline, V lacks 3 bases and J lacks 5 bases; bases without a gene match: 3. According to the germline V gene (reference sequence), CDR1 reads LGHDT and CDR2 reads YNNKEL. The CDR3 contains 13 residues, cysteine and phenylalanine counted. Only the CDR3 DNA stays, 39 bases, in frame from base 1.

The chain joins TRBV3-1 (or the pseudogene TRBV3-2) to TRBJ2-5; TRBD2 aligns with 7 central bases. Source: peripheral blood, taken on day 0 of MenACWY control vaccination. The receptor comes from an adult in good health. The CDR3 protein sequence reads: CASSHLGGETQYF. Read as DNA, the sequence is TGTGCCAGCAGCCACCTGGGGGGGGAGACCCAGTACTTC.